Following are 10 T cell receptor beta chains from one sample sequenced in a study of shared clonotypes between healthy human individuals. Measured with immunoSEQ multiplex PCR; TCRdb has only the in-frame clones, and not every one. The sample contains 1.6 million or so clones, roughly 96% of which appear only once. Sample: naive CD4+ T cells sorted from blood. Subset of the sample: CD45RA+ positively selected. The receptor set was obtained from a man under 40 in good health.

This rearrangement joins TRBV7-2 to TRBJ2-3; TRBD2 matches 10 bases. There are 16 residues in the CDR3. V trimming: 2 bases; J trimming: 2 bases; junction bases outside the gene matches: 4. In germline, CDR1 is SGHTA, CDR2 FQGNSA. This CDR3 is CASSLQGLANTDTQYF. The DNA for the CDR3 is TGTGCCAGCAGCTTACAGGGACTAGCGAACACAGATACGCAGTATTTT.

The genes are TRBV28 and TRBJ1-1, with D hard to call. The CDR3 has 15 amino acids. Germline V gives CDR1 MDHEN, CDR2 SYDVKM. V lost 3 bases and J lost 4, with 15 bases in between. Written as DNA, the CDR3 is TGTGCCAGCAGTTTCTTGTTCGGGCCCCGCACTGAAGCTTTCTTT. It encodes CASSFLFGPRTEAFF.

The chain links TRBV10-2 to TRBJ2-3; 9 bases line up with TRBD2. The junction had 5 bases not matched to a gene; V was cut back by 2 bases and J by 2 bases. CDR3 size: 16 residues. Germline V gene lookup returns CDR1 WSHSY and CDR2 SAAADI. CDR3 coding DNA: TGCGCCAGCAGTGAGATCAGCGGGAGGAACACAGATACGCAGTATTTT. Its protein product is CASSEISGRNTDTQYF.

The genes are TRBV2 and TRBJ2-7; D gene ambiguous. Trimming removed 3 bases from V and 5 bases from J, with 11 bases in between. Germline assignment: CDR1 SNHLY and CDR2 FYNNEI. The CDR3 totals 13 residues. CDR3 sequence (DNA): TGTGCCAGCAGTGAGTTTCCGGCCCACGAGCAGTACTTC. This codes for CASSEFPAHEQYF.

The chain is built from TRBV27 and TRBJ1-1, with 7 bases fitting TRBD1. There are 13 residues in the CDR3. Germline assignment: CDR1 MNHEY and CDR2 SMNVEV (reference sequence). Trimming took 7 bases from V and 5 from J; bases not matched to a gene: 7. The CDR3 sequence: CASTDRVMTEAFF. CDR3 nucleotides: TGTGCCAGCACTGACAGGGTAATGACTGAAGCTTTCTTT.

The V and J genes are TRBV7-2 and TRBJ1-1; D gene ambiguous. Germline lookup yields CDR1 SGHTA and CDR2 FQGNSA. The V gene lost 3 bases and the J gene lost 3 bases, with 11 bases spanning the gap. CDR3 length: 14 amino acids. This CDR3 is CASSLATPYTEAFF. The CDR3 DNA is TGTGCCAGCAGCTTGGCAACCCCCTACACTGAAGCTTTCTTT.

This clone came up a few times. This chain connects TRBV9 to TRBJ1-2, with D perhaps TRBD1 (6 bases). The germline V gene has CDR1 SGDLS and CDR2 YYNGEE. With 0 bases removed from V and 6 bases from J, the gap between germline ends came to 9 bases. The CDR3 is 13 residues long. The CDR3 sequence is CASSVVTGNGYTF. The CDR3 bases are TGTGCCAGCAGCGTAGTTACAGGGAATGGCTACACCTTC.

V gene TRBV6-1 combines with J gene TRBJ2-7; D unresolved. Germline loops: CDR1 MNHNS, CDR2 SASEGT. V was clipped by 1 base and J by 4 bases, with 8 bases between them. The CDR3 is 13 amino acids. Here the CDR3 DNA reads TGTGCCAGCAGTGAAGTATACCCATACGAGCAGTACTTC. Translating gives CASSEVYPYEQYF.

The J gene is TRBJ1-1, the V gene TRBV18; 9 positions agree with TRBD1. The CDR3 covers 14 residues. Germline assignment: CDR1 KGHSH and CDR2 LQKENI. V was clipped by 2 bases and J by 5 bases; unmatched bases: 3. CDR3 sequence: CASSPKGTGTEAFF. CDR3 bases: TGTGCCAGCTCACCAAAGGGGACAGGGACTGAAGCTTTCTTT.

This rearrangement joins TRBV4-3 to TRBJ2-3, with 12 nucleotides matching TRBD2. The V gene's germline CDR1 is LGHNA and CDR2 YSLEER. This CDR3 comprises 20 residues. J was trimmed by 5 bases and V by 0 bases; bases with no gene match: 15. This chain's CDR3 is CASSQDLWTSGNLGIDTQYF. The CDR3 DNA reads TGCGCCAGCAGCCAAGATTTATGGACTAGCGGGAACCTTGGAATAGATACGCAGTATTTT.